These 10 T cell receptor beta chains came from one sample sequenced in a study of beta chain features in type 1 diabetes. Study-wide results and limits: In all four CD4+ subsets, TCRB CDR3 length was significantly, moderately reduced in type 1 diabetes.

Expressed TCRB transcripts were sequenced because the isolated RNA had all been reverse transcribed beforehand. Using immunoSEQ multiplex PCR, the repertoire was profiled, and TCRdb retains in-frame clones only, with some absent. The sample has 300,000 to 450,000 clones, around 9.6% seen once; the top ten hold 0.55% to 0.75%. No antigen is known for these receptors. Sequenced material: central memory CD4+ T cells from blood. The receptors were gathered from a young man with type 1 diabetes.

The rearrangement joins TRBV5-1 to TRBJ2-1; 11 bases match TRBD2. The length of the CDR3 is 15 residues. In germline, CDR1 is SGHRS, CDR2 YFSETQ. V was pared by 4 bases and J by 4 bases, with 4 bases of the junction left unmatched. CDR3 DNA: TGCGCCAGCAGCCCCTTAGCGGGAGGGTACAATGAGCAGTTCTTC. Encoded protein: CASSPLAGGYNEQFF.

Of note for this clone: Compared with germline, one end of the junction differs, possibly owing to a read error. The CDR3: CASSLGGPQNAETQYF. The CDR3 nucleotides read TGTGCTAGCAGCTTAGGGGGCCCACAGAATGCAGAGACCCAGTACTTC. The chain links TRBV7-7 to TRBJ2-5; 7 nucleotides match TRBD1. The germline V gene has CDR1 SSHAT and CDR2 FNYEAQ (reference sequence). CDR3 size: 16 residues.

The chain recombines TRBV28 with TRBJ1-5; D not resolved. Trimming left V 3 bases short and J 4 bases short, with 10 bases between. Per the germline V gene, CDR1 is MDHEN and CDR2 is SYDVKM. This CDR3 has 14 amino acids. The CDR3 nucleotides are TGTGCCAGCAGTTTGGGCCAGATGAATCAGCCCCAGCATTTT. Translating gives CASSLGQMNQPQHF.

V usage is TRBV28 and J usage is TRBJ2-5; 9 bases are shared with TRBD1. The trim removed 6 bases at V and 7 bases at J, leaving 6 bases unmatched. The CDR3 contains 13 residues. Germline loops: CDR1 MDHEN, CDR2 SYDVKM. CDR3 region: CASRRTGDGTQYF. The CDR3 DNA reads TGTGCCAGCAGGAGGACAGGGGATGGGACCCAGTACTTC.

CDR3 nucleotide sequence: TGTGCCAGCTCACCACCTAGTGGGGTATCCGACGAGCAGTACTTC. This translates into CASSPPSGVSDEQYF. The rearrangement joins TRBV18 to TRBJ2-7; D is uncertain. The germline V and J ends were trimmed by 0 bases and 5 bases, with 14 bases remaining between them. Germline V gives CDR1 KGHSH, CDR2 LQKENI. The CDR3 runs 15 residues.

This clone has just a few counts. This rearrangement joins TRBV7-2 to TRBJ1-2; D is unresolved. CDR1 is SGHTA and CDR2 is FQGNSA in the germline V gene. The V end lost 1 base, the J end lost 2 bases, and 8 bases lay between the germline ends. The CDR3 length is 14 residues. The CDR3 bases are TGTGCCAGCAGCTTAGATCGGTTCAACTATGGCTACACCTTC. Protein product: CASSLDRFNYGYTF.

This clone was seen a few times. This chain uses TRBV27 with TRBJ2-5, with TRBD2 matching over 11 bases. CDR1 is MNHEY, CDR2 SMNVEV, per germline (reference sequence). This CDR3 region has 13 residues. Unmatched junction bases numbered 6, after V lost 7 bases and J lost 8 bases. The CDR3 reads CASTNSGRATQYF. CDR3 DNA: TGTGCCAGCACTAATAGCGGGAGGGCTACCCAGTACTTC.

This chain links TRBV5-1 with TRBJ1-1, with TRBD1 as a possible D gene (6 bases). Looked up from germline, CDR1 is SGHRS and CDR2 is YFSETQ. The CDR3 sequence is 14 residues long. Between the trimmed V and J ends, which lost 3 bases and 4 bases, there was a span of 13 bases. The CDR3 region has the DNA TGCGCCAGCAGCTCGACAGGTCTAAGCACTGAAGCTTTCTTT. Protein: CASSSTGLSTEAFF.

This clone was counted many times. This sample also contains other DNA sequences that code for the same CDR3. The chain is built from TRBV18 and TRBJ1-1; tentatively, D is TRBD1 (5 bases). This CDR3 spans 13 amino acids. The germline V gene has CDR1 KGHSH and CDR2 LQKENI. Between the trimmed V and J ends, which lost 1 base and 5 bases, there was a span of 8 bases. The CDR3 spells CASSPQGLTEAFF. In nucleotides, the CDR3 is TGTGCCAGCTCACCACAGGGGTTAACTGAAGCTTTCTTT.

Only a few counts were recorded for this clone. The J gene is TRBJ1-3, the V gene TRBV6-1; no definite D call. Germline V gene sequence: CDR1 MNHNS, CDR2 SASEGT. This CDR3 has 16 amino acids. The V end lost 1 base, the J end lost 4 bases, and 14 bases lay between the germline ends. The CDR3 bases are TGTGCCAGCAGTGAAGTTAGTCGGCAGGCGGGAAACACCATATATTTT. Its translation: CASSEVSRQAGNTIYF.